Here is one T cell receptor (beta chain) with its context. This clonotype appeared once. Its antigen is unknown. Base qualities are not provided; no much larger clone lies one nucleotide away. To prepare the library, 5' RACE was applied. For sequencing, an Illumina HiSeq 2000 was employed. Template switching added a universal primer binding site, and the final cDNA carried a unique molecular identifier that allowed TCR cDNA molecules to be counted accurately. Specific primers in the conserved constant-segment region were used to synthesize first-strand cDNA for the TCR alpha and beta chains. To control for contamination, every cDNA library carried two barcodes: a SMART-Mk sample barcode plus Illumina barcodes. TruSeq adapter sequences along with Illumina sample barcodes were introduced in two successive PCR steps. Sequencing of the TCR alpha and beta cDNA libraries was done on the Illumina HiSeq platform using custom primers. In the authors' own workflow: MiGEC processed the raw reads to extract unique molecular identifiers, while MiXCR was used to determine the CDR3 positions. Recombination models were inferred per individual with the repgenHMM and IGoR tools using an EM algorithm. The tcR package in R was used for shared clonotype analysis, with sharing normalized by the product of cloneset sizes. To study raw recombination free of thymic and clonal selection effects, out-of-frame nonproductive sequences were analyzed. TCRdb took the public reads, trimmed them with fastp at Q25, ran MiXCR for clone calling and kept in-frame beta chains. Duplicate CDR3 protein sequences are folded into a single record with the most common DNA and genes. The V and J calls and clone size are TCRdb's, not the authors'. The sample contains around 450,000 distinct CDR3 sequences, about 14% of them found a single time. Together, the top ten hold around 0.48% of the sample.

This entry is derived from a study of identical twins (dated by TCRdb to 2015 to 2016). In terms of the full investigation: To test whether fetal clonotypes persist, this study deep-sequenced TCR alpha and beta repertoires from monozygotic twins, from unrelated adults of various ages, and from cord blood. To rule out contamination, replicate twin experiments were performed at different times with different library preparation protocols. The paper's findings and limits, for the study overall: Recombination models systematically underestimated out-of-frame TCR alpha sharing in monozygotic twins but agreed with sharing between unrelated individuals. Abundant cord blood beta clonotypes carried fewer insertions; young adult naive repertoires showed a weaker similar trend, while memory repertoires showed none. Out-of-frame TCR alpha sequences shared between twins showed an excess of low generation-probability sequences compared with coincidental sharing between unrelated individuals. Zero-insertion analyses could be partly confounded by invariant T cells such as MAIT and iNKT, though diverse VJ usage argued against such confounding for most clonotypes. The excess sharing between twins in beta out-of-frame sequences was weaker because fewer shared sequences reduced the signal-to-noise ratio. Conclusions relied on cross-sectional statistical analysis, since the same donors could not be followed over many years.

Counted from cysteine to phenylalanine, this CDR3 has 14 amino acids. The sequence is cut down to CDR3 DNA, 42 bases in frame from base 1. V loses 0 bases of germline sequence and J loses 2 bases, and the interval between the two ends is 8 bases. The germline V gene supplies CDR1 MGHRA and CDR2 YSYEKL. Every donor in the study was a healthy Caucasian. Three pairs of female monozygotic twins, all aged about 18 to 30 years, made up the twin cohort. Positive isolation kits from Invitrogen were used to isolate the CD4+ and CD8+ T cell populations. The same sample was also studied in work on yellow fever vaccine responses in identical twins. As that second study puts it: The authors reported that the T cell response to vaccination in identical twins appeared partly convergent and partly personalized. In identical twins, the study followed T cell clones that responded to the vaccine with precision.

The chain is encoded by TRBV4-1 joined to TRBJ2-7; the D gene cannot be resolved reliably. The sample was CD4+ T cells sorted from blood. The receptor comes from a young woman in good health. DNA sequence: TGCGCCAGCAGCCAAGATACCAGCACCTACGAGCAGTACTTC. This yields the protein CASSQDTSTYEQYF.